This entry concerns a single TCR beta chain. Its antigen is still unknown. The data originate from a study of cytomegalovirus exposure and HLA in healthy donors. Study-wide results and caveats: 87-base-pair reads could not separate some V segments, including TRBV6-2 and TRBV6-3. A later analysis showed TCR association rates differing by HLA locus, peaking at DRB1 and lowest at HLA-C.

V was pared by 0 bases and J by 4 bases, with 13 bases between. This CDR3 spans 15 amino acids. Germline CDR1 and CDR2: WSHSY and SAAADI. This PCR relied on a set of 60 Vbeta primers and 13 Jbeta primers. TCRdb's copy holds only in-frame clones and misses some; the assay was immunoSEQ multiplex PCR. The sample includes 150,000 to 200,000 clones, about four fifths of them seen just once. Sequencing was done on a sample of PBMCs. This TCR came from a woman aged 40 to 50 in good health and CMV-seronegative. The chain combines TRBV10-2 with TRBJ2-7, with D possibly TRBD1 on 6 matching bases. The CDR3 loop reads CASSESSTRGYEQYV. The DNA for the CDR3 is TGCGCCAGCAGTGAGTCGTCAACTAGGGGGTACGAGCAGTACGTC.